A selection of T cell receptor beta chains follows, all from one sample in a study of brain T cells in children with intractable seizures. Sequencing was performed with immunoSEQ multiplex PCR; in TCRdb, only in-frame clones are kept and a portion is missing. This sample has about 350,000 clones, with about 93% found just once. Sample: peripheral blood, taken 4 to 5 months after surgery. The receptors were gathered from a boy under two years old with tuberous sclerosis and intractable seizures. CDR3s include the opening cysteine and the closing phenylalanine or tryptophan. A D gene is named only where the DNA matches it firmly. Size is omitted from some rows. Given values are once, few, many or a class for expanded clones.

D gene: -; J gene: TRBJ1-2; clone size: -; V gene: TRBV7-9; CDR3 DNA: TGTGCCAGCAGCTTAGACCGGGCAGGTGGCTACACCTTC; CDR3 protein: CASSLDRAGGYTF
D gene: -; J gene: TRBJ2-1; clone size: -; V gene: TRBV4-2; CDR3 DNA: TGTGCCAGCAGCCAAGATGGAGGGGCTGGTGACAATGAGCAGTTCTTC; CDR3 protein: CASSQDGGAGDNEQFF
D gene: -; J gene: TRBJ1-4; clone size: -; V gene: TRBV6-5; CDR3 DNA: TGTGCCAGCAGTTACGACGAGACCGGGGCCGAAAAACTGTTTTTT; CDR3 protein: CASSYDETGAEKLFF
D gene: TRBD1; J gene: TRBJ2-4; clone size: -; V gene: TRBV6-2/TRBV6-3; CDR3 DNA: TGTGCCAGCAGACCTCAACGACTAGGGACAGGGGGTGGTGTTGTTAGTGCCAAAAACATTCAGTACTTC; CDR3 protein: CASRPQRLGTGGGVVSAKNIQYF
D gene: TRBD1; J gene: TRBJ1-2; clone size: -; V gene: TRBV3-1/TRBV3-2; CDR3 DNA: TGTGCCAGCAGCCCCAGGACAGGGAACTATGGCTACACCTTC; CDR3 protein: CASSPRTGNYGYTF
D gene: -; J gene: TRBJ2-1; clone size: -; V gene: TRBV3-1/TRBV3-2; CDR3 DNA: TGTGCCAGCACCCGTAACAATGAGCAGTTCTTC; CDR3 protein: CASTRNNEQFF
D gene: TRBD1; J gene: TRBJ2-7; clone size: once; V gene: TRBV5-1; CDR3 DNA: TGCGCCAGCAGCTTGCGACAGGGGGCCTCCTACGAGCAGTACTTC; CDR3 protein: CASSLRQGASYEQYF
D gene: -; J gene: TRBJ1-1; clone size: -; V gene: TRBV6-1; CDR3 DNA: TGTGCCAGCAGTGAAGTATGGGGGGGCACTGAAGCTTTCTTT; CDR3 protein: CASSEVWGGTEAFF
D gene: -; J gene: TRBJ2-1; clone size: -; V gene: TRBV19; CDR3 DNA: TGTGCCAGTAGTATAGACTCTGACAGTCCCTACAATGAGCAGTTCTTC; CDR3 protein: CASSIDSDSPYNEQFF
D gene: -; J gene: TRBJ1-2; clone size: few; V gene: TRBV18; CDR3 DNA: TGTGCCAGCTCACCAGACCTGTTTAGCTATGGCTACACCTTC; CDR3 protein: CASSPDLFSYGYTF
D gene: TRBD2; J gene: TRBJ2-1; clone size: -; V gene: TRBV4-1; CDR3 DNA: TGCGCCAGCAGCCAGGCGGGGGTATCGGACTACAATGAGCAGTTCTTC; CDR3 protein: CASSQAGVSDYNEQFF
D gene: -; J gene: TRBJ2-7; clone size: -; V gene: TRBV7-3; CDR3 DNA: TGTGCCAGCAGCTCCCAAAACACGGGCGAGCAGTACTTC; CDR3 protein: CASSSQNTGEQYF
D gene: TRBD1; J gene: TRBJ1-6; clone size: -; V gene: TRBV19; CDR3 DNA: TGTGCCAGTAGTTACCTTGACAGGGAGAAAAATTCACCCCTCCACTTT; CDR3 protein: CASSYLDREKNSPLHF
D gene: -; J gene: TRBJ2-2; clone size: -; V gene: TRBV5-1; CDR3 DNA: TGCGCCAGCAGCTTGGGAATGGGGGGTATCACCGGGGAGCTGTTTTTT; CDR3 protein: CASSLGMGGITGELFF
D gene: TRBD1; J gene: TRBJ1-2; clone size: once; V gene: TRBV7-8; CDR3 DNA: TGTGCCAGCAGCCCACAGACCTCCTTACAGGGGAACTATGGCTACACCTTC; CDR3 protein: CASSPQTSLQGNYGYTF
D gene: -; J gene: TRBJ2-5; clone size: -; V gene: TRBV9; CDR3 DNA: TGTGCCAGCAGCGTAGGAGAAAGGGGAGGCGGGGAAGAGACCCAGTACTTC; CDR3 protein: CASSVGERGGGEETQYF
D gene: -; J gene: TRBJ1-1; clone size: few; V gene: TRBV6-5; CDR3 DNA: TGTGCCAGCAGTACGATGAACACTGAAGCTTTCTTT; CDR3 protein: CASSTMNTEAFF
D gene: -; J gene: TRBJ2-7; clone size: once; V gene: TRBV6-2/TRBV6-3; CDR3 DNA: TGTGCCAGCAGTTGGGAGTTTGGGTCCTACGAGCAGTACTTC; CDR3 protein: CASSWEFGSYEQYF
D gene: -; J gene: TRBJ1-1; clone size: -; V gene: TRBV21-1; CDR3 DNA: TGTGCCAGCAGCAATAGGGGACAGAACACTGAAGCTTTCTTT; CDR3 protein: CASSNRGQNTEAFF
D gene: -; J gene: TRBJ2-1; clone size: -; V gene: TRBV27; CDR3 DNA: TGTGCCAGCAGTTTTGTGGTTAACGGTGGGGAGCAGTTCTTC; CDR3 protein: CASSFVVNGGEQFF
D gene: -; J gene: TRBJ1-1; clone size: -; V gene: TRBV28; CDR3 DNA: TGTGCCAGCAGTTTTGTTTACTTGCGTCCGAACACTGAAGCTTTCTTT; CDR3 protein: CASSFVYLRPNTEAFF
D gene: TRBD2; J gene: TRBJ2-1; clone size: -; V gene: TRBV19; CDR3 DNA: TGTGCCAGTAGTTTCCAGCGGGACTACAATGAGCAGTTCTTC; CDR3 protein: CASSFQRDYNEQFF
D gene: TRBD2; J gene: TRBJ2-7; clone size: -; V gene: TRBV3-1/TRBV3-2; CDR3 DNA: TGTGCCAGCAGCCAAGCCTCGGGACTAGCGTTCCACGAGCAGTACTTC; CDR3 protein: CASSQASGLAFHEQYF
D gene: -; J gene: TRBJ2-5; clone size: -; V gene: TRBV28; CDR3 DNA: TGTGCCAGCAGTTTTTACCAAGAGACCCAGTACTTC; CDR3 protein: CASSFYQETQYF
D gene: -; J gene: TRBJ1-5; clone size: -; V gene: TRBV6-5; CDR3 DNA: TGTGCCAGCAGTTACTGGCCAGGCAATCAGCCCCAGCATTTT; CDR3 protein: CASSYWPGNQPQHF
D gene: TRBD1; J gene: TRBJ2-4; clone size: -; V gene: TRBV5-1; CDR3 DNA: TGCGCCAGCAGCGCCCAGGACAGGGCTAGCATTCAGTACTTC; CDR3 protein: CASSAQDRASIQYF
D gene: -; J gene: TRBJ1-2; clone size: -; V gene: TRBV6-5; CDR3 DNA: TGTGCCAGCAGTTCCCCCCAGGCTAGATATGGCTACACCTTC; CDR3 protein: CASSSPQARYGYTF
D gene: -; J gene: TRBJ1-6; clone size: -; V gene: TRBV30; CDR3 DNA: TGTGCCTGGGGGGACTCACCCCTCCACTTT; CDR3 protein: CAWGDSPLHF
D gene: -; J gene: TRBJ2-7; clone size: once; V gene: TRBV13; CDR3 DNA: TGTGCCAGCAGCCTCGTAAAGGCGGGTGCCTCCTACGAGCAGTACTTC; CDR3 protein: CASSLVKAGASYEQYF
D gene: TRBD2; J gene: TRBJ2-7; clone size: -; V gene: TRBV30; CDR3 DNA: TGTGCCTGGCGCCTAGCGGGGGGGACCTACGAGCAGTACTTC; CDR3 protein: CAWRLAGGTYEQYF
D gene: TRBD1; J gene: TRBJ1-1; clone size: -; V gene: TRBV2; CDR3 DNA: TGTGCCAGCAGTGTTATATGGGACAGGGGTTACACTGAAGCTTTCTTT; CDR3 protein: CASSVIWDRGYTEAFF
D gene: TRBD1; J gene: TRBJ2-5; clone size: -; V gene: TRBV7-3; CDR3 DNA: TGTGCCAGCAGCTTGACAGGGGGAGGCAAAGAGACCCAGTACTTC; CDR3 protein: CASSLTGGGKETQYF
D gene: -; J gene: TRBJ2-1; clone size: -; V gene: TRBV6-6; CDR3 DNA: TGTGCCAGCAGTTTCTACGGGATGAATGAGCAGTTCTTC; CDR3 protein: CASSFYGMNEQFF
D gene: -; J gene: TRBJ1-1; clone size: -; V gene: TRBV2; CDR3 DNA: TGTGCCAGCAGTGAAGGCCCCGAGTTGGACACTGAAGCTTTCTTT; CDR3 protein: CASSEGPELDTEAFF
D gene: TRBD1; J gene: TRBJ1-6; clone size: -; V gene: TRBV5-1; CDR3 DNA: TGCGCCAGCAGCTTGGACAGGGGTAATTCACCCCTCCACTTT; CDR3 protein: CASSLDRGNSPLHF
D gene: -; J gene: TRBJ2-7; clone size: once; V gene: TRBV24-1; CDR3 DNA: TGTGCCACCAGCGCCCGGACGGCCGCCTACGAGCAGTACTTC; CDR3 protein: CATSARTAAYEQYF
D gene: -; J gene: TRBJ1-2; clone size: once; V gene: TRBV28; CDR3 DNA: TGTGCCAGCAGTAGGCCTAACTATGGCTACACCTTC; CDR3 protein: CASSRPNYGYTF
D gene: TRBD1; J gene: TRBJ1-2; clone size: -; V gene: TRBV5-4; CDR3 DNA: TGTGCCAGCAGCTTGGGGACAGGCCTTAACTATGGCTACACCTTC; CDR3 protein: CASSLGTGLNYGYTF
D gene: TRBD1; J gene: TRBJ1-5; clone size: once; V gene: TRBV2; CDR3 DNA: TGTGCCAGCAGTGAATGGGGACAGGGCGGAAATCAGCCCCAGCATTTT; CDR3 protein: CASSEWGQGGNQPQHF
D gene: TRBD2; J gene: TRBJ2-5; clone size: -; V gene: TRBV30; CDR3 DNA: TGTGCCTGGAGTGGTTGGTCTAGCGGATCGCAAGAGACCCAGTACTTC; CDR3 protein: CAWSGWSSGSQETQYF
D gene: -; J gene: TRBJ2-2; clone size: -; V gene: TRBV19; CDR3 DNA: TGTGCCAGTAGTATAAGGTCCGGTTACACCGGGGAGCTGTTTTTT; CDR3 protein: CASSIRSGYTGELFF
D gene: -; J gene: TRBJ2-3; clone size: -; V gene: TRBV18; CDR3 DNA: TGTGCCAGCTCACCACCTACAGGGCTGCATCTTACGCAGTATTTT; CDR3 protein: CASSPPTGLHLTQYF
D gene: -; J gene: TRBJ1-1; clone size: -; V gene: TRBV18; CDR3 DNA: TGTGCCAGCTCACCTCAGGAGGGAAGCACTGAAGCTTTCTTT; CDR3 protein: CASSPQEGSTEAFF
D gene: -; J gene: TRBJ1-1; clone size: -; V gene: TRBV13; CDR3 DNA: TGTGCCAGCAGCTTAGTCGTTGGGAGGAGGGGGAACACTGAAGCTTTCTTT; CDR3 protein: CASSLVVGRRGNTEAFF
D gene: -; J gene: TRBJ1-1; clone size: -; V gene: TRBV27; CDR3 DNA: TGTGCCAGCAGTCCCATACTATTGAACACTGAAGCTTTCTTT; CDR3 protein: CASSPILLNTEAFF
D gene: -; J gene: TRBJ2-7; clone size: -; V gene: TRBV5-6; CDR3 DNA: TGTGCCAGCAGCTCCGCCGACAGGCGACGGTACTTC; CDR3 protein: CASSSADRRRYF
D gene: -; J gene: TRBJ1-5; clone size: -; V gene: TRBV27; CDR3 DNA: TGTGCCAGCAGTTCACAGGGTACCAATCAGCCCCAGCATTTT; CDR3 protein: CASSSQGTNQPQHF
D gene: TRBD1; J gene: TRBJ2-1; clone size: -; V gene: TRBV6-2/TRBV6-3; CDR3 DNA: TGTGCCAGCAGCCACGGACAGGGCAATGAGCAGTTCTTC; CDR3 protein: CASSHGQGNEQFF
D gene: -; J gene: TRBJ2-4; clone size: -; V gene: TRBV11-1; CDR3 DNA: TGTGCCAGCAGCTTAGAAGGGGCAGCCAAAAACATTCAGTACTTC; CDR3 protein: CASSLEGAAKNIQYF
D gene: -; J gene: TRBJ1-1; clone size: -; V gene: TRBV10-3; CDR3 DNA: TGTGCCATCAGTCGGGACGGGGGGGACACTGAAGCTTTCTTT; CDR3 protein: CAISRDGGDTEAFF
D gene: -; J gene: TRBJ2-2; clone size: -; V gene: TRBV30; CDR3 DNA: TGTGCCTGGAGCCAGACAGGCACGAACACCGGGGAGCTGTTTTTT; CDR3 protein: CAWSQTGTNTGELFF
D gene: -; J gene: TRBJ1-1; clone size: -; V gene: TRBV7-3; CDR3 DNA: TGTGCCAGCAGCTCCCTCCCCCCCCCGGGGCCTGAAGCTTTCTTT; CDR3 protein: CASSSLPPPGPEAFF
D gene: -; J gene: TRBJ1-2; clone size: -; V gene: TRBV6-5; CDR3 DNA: TGTGCCAGCACCCCCGGGGGGCCTCCCGGTGGCTACACCTTC; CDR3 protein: CASTPGGPPGGYTF
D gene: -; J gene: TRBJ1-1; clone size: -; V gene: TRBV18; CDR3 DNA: TGTGCCAGCTCACCTAATGGGGGGCTGAACACTGAAGCTTTCTTT; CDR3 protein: CASSPNGGLNTEAFF
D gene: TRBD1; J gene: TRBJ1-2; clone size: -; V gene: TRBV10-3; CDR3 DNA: TGTGCCATCAGCTTAGACCGGGACAGGGGACCCTCTAACTATGGCTACACCTTC; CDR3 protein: CAISLDRDRGPSNYGYTF